The 11 T cell receptor beta chains listed next were all sequenced from one sample in a study of T cell responses to AZD1222 COVID-19 vaccine. The assay was immunoSEQ multiplex PCR, and TCRdb's table has in-frame clones only and misses some. This table holds 100,000 or so clones, roughly nine tenths found once. Sequencing was performed on peripheral blood, taken 28 days after the second AZD1222 dose. The receptors were sampled from an adult who received the AZD1222 COVID-19 vaccine.

The chain carries TRBV24-1 and TRBJ1-2; no clear D. Germline V CDR1 and CDR2: KGHDR, SFDVKD. The CDR3 totals 14 residues. The germline V and J ends were trimmed by 1 base and 4 bases, with 9 bases remaining between them. The CDR3 reads CATSDLSSAYGYTF. The CDR3 DNA follows: TGTGCCACCAGTGATTTATCCTCAGCCTATGGCTACACCTTC.

V is TRBV5-1 and J is TRBJ2-7, with 7 bases aligning to TRBD1. This CDR3 is built from 14 residues. In germline, CDR1 is SGHRS, CDR2 YFSETQ. V trimming: 1 base; J trimming: 3 bases; junction bases outside the gene matches: 4. Written as DNA, the CDR3 is TGCGCCAGCAGCTTGAACGGACAGGTCTACGAGCAGTACTTC. Protein sequence: CASSLNGQVYEQYF.

The chain joins TRBV7-3 to TRBJ2-2, with 7 bases identical to TRBD2. Trimming removed 2 bases from V and 6 bases from J; junction bases left unmatched: 12. This CDR3 is built from 17 residues. CDR1 is SGHTA, CDR2 FQGTGA, per germline. The CDR3 region is CASSLRGGSPLAGELFF. The CDR3 DNA reads as TGTGCCAGCAGCTTACGTGGCGGGAGCCCCCTGGCCGGGGAGCTGTTTTTT.

This clone was found once. The rearrangement links TRBV28 to TRBJ2-7; no definite D call. The V and J ends lost 5 bases and 8 bases respectively, with 13 bases between them. Germline V gene data show CDR1 as MDHEN and CDR2 as SYDVKM. This CDR3 contains 12 residues. CDR3 nucleotides: TGTGCCAGCAGTCCCTCTGGAGCTAAGCAGTACTTC. It is translated as CASSPSGAKQYF.

The gene calls are TRBV29-1 and TRBJ1-5; D may be TRBD1 (5 bases). The V gene lost 5 bases and the J gene lost 6 bases, with 14 bases spanning the gap. The CDR3 runs to 13 residues. Germline loops: CDR1 SQVTM, CDR2 ANQGSEA. CDR3 bases: TGCAGCGTTACGTTTGGGGCAGGTCAGCCCCAGCATTTT. Its protein product is CSVTFGAGQPQHF.

This clone appeared a few times. The V gene is TRBV27, the J gene TRBJ2-7; D perhaps matches TRBD1 (6 bases). Germline values: CDR1 MNHEY, CDR2 SMNVEV (reference sequence). Trimming removed 6 bases from V and 3 bases from J, with 21 bases in between. This CDR3 contains 16 residues. CDR3 in DNA: TGTGCCAGCAGAACCGCGCTGGGGGCGGGCCGCTACGAGCAGTACTTC. Its translation: CASRTALGAGRYEQYF.

This chain's CDR3 is CASSPPIVPGQGPGYTF. Here the CDR3 DNA reads TGTGCCAGCTCACCACCCATCGTACCGGGACAGGGTCCTGGCTACACCTTC. The chain couples TRBV18 to TRBJ1-2; 9 bases fit TRBD1. The V gene's germline CDR1 is KGHSH and CDR2 LQKENI. This CDR3 has 17 amino acids. V lost 0 bases and J lost 7; bases outside the gene matches: 12.

This clone appeared once. The CDR3 sequence is CASSSDRISGNTIYF. The DNA of the CDR3 is TGTGCCAGCTCTTCGGACAGAATCTCTGGAAACACCATATATTTT. This chain joins TRBV18 and TRBJ1-3; maybe TRBD1 (6 bases). The CDR3 is 15 residues long. V lost 6 bases to trimming and J lost 0 bases, with 12 bases between them. The germline V gene has CDR1 KGHSH and CDR2 LQKENI.

V usage is TRBV11-2 and J usage is TRBJ1-2; 8 positions agree with TRBD1. The junction had 9 bases not matched to a gene; V was cut back by 1 base and J by 8 bases. Germline-derived CDR1 and CDR2 are SGHAT and FQNNGV. The CDR3 totals 15 residues. The chain's CDR3 is CASSLAGQGLRGYTF. In DNA, the CDR3 is TGTGCCAGCAGCTTAGCCGGACAGGGCCTTCGGGGCTACACCTTC.

This sequence joins TRBV9 and TRBJ2-5, with D maybe TRBD1 (5 bases). Trimming took 0 bases from V and 9 from J, leaving 12 bases between them. Germline lookup yields CDR1 SGDLS and CDR2 YYNGEE. The CDR3 is 13 residues long. CDR3 sequence reads: CASSVATWGPQYF. CDR3 nucleotide sequence: TGTGCCAGCAGCGTAGCTACTTGGGGCCCCCAGTACTTC.

V usage is TRBV4-3 and J usage is TRBJ2-7, with 11 positions matching TRBD2. The V gene end was trimmed by 4 bases and the J gene end by 6 bases; junction bases not matched to a gene: 5. CDR1 and CDR2 from the germline V gene are LGHNA and YSLEER. This CDR3 has 14 residues. CDR3 sequence: CASSRGLAGGEQYF. The CDR3 DNA is TGCGCCAGCAGCCGCGGGCTAGCGGGAGGCGAGCAGTACTTC.